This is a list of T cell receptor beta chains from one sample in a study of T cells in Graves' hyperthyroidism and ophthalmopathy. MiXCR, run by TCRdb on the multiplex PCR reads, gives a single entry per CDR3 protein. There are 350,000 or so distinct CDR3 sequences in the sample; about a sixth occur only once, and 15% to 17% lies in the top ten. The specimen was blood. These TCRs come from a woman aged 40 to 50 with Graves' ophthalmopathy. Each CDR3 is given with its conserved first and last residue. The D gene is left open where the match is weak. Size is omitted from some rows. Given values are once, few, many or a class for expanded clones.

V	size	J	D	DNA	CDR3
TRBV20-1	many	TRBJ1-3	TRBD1	TGCAGTGCTAGAAGTTCAGGGGGCTCCTCTGGAAACACCATATATTTT	CSARSSGGSSGNTIYF
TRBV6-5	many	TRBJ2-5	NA	TGTGCCAGCAGTTACTCGAAATCTTTCCCGTACCAAGAGACCCAGTACTTC	CASSYSKSFPYQETQYF
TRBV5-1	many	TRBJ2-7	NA	TGCGCCAGCAGCTTGGCCAAGAATTACGAGCAGTACTTC	CASSLAKNYEQYF
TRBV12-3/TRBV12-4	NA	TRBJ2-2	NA	TGTGCCAGCAGTTTCAGTAGGGAGCTGTTTTTT	CASSFSRELFF
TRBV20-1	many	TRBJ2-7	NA	TGCAGTGCTAGAGGTCTACAGGCGACCTTCTACGAGCAGTACTTC	CSARGLQATFYEQYF
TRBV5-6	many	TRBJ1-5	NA	TGTGCCAGCAGCTTTGCGGGGTTTGCTCAGCCCCAGCATTTT	CASSFAGFAQPQHF
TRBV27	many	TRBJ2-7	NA	TGTGCCAGCAGTTTGGTCGGCCCTTCCTACGAGCAGTACTTC	CASSLVGPSYEQYF
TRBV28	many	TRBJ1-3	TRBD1	TGTGCCACCACCCGGACAGGGGAATGGAACACCATATATTTT	CATTRTGEWNTIYF
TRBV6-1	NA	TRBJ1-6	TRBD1	TGTGCCAGCAGCTCTTCCCCGGGACAGGGGGATTCACCCCTCCACTTT	CASSSSPGQGDSPLHF
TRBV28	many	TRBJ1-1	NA	TGTGCCAGCAGTTTAGGGAGGTGGGGGAGGCCGAACACTGAAGCTTTCTTT	CASSLGRWGRPNTEAFF
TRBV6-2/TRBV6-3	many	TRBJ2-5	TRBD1	TGTGCCAGCAGGACCCACAGGGGCCACGGACAAGAGACCCAGTACTTC	CASRTHRGHGQETQYF
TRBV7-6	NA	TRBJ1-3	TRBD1	TGTGCCAGCAGCTTGTACAGGGGAGTCCGAAACACCATATATTTT	CASSLYRGVRNTIYF
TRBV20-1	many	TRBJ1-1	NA	TGCAGTGCTAGGTCAGAGAAGAACACTGAAGCTTTCTTT	CSARSEKNTEAFF
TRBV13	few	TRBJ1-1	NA	TGTGCCAGCAGCTTAACTGATGGTGAGGGACCGTATAACACTGAAGCTTTCTTT	CASSLTDGEGPYNTEAFF
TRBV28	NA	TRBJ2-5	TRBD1	TGTGCCAGCAGTTCCCCGGACAGGGGTCGGCAAGAGACCCAGTACTTC	CASSSPDRGRQETQYF
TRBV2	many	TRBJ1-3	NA	TGTGCCAGCAGTGAAGTTACTTCTGGAAACACCATATATTTT	CASSEVTSGNTIYF
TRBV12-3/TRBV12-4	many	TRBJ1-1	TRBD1	TGTGCCAGCAGTCACAGGGGTGGGGGGTACACGAACACTGAAGCTTTCTTT	CASSHRGGGYTNTEAFF
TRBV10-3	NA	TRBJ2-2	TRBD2	TGTGCCATCAGTGTTGCGGGACTAGCCACCGGGGAGCTGTTTTTT	CAISVAGLATGELFF
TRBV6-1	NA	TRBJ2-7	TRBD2	TGTGCCAGCAGGGGAGCGGGAAACTCCTACGAGCAGTACTTC	CASRGAGNSYEQYF
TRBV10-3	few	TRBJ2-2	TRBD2	TGTGCCATCAGCCGACTAGCGGGGAACACCGGGGAGCTGTTTTTT	CAISRLAGNTGELFF
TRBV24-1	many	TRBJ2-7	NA	TGTGCCACCAGTGAAGGGACTTTTGCCTACGAGCAGTACTTC	CATSEGTFAYEQYF
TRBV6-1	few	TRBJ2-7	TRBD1	TGTGCCAGCAGTGACGACAGGGTTGGCGAGCAGTACTTC	CASSDDRVGEQYF
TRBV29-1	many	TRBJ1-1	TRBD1	TGCAGCGTTGTCGGACAGGGGAACACTGAAGCTTTCTTT	CSVVGQGNTEAFF
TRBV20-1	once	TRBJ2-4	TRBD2	TGCAGTGCTGTACTAGCGAGAGGCCCCTGGCCCAAAAACCTTCAGTACTTC	CSAVLARGPWPKNLQYF
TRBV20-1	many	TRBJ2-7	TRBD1	TGCAGTGCCAGGAAGGGACAGGGGGATCGTGGGAGCAACTTC	CSARKGQGDRGSNF
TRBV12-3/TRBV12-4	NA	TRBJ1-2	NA	TGTGCCAGCAGCCCTCTCGTCTCGGCAAACTATGGCTACACCTTC	CASSPLVSANYGYTF
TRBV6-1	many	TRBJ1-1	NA	TGTGCCAGCAGCAAGGCCGCCGCAGGGACTGAAGCTTTCTTT	CASSKAAAGTEAFF
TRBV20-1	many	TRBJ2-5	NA	TGCAGTGCTAGAGGGAGGGTCGAGACCCAGTACTTC	CSARGRVETQYF
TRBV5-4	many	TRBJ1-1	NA	TGTGCCAGCAGCTCTCCCCGAACCCCCTCTGAAGCTTTCTTT	CASSSPRTPSEAFF
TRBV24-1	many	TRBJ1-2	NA	TGTGCCACCAGTGACCCGGGTGGTGGCATATCAGGCTACACCTTC	CATSDPGGGISGYTF
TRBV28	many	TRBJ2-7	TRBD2	TGTGCCAGCAGTCTCATAGCGGGGGCCTACGAGCAGTACTTC	CASSLIAGAYEQYF
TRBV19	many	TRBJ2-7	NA	TGTGCCAGTAGTATAGGACAGTACTACGAGCAGTACTTC	CASSIGQYYEQYF
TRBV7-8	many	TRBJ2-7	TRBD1	TGTGCCAGCAGTTCACTGACAGGGTTGGACTACGAGCAGTACTTC	CASSSLTGLDYEQYF
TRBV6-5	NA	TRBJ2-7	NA	TGCGCCAGCAGTTACTCTGTGTTAGGGGGCGAGCAGTACTTC	CASSYSVLGGEQYF